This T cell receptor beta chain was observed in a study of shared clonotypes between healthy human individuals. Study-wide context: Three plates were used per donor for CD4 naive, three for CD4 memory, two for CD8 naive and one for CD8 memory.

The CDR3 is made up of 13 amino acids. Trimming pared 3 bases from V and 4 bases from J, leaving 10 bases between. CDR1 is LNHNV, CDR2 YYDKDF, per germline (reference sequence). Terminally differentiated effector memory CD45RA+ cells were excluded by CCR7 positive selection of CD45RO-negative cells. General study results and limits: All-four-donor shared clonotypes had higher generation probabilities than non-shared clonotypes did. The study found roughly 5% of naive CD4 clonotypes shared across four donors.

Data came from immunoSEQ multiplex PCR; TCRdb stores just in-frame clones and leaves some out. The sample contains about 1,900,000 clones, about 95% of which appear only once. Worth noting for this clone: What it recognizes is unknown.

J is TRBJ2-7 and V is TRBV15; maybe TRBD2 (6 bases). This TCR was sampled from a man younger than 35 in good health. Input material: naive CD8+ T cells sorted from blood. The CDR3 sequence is CATSSKGRYEQYF. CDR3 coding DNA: TGTGCCACCAGCAGTAAAGGGAGGTACGAGCAGTACTTC.